The 10 T cell receptor beta chains below all came from one sample that was sequenced in a study of blood T cell repertoires in COVID-19. The method was immunoSEQ multiplex PCR; TCRdb's version includes in-frame clones alone and lacks a portion of them. Of some 200,000 clones listed, 80% to 90% are singletons. Sequenced: peripheral blood. These receptor sequences come from a woman aged 80 or over with acute or convalescent COVID-19.

The V call is TRBV13, the J call TRBJ2-5, with 8 bases matching TRBD2. J lost 1 base, V lost 3 bases, and 7 bases had no gene match. The CDR3 extends over 16 amino acids. Germline V gene sequence: CDR1 PRHDT, CDR2 FYEKMQ (reference sequence). The CDR3 DNA follows: TGTGCCAGCAGCTTTGGAGCGGGGGCCCCCCAAGAGACCCAGTACTTC. This codes for CASSFGAGAPQETQYF.

This CDR3 is CSVGQTGGGGYGYTF. As DNA, the CDR3 is TGCAGCGTAGGACAAACAGGGGGCGGCGGCTATGGCTACACCTTC. V and J are TRBV29-1 and TRBJ1-2; 9 nucleotides agree with TRBD1. The junction had 12 bases not matched to a gene; V was cut back by 6 bases and J by 4 bases. The CDR3 runs 15 residues. Germline CDR1 reads SQVTM; CDR2 reads ANQGSEA.

Note on this clone: The identical CDR3 is also encoded by other nucleotide sequences in the sample. The chain joins TRBV30 to TRBJ1-6; 8 bases are shared with TRBD1. This CDR3 has 13 residues. Germline-derived CDR1 and CDR2 are GTSNPN and SVGIG (reference sequence). V lost 1 base and J lost 7; bases outside the gene matches: 0. The CDR3, as DNA: TGTGCCTGGAGTGGACAGGGGAATTCACCCCTCCACTTT. Its translation is CAWSGQGNSPLHF.

This clone was found once. V and J are TRBV7-2 and TRBJ2-2, with 7 bases lining up with TRBD2. V lost 5 bases and J lost 4; bases outside the gene matches: 7. The CDR3 totals 15 residues. Germline loops: CDR1 SGHTA, CDR2 FQGNSA. The chain's CDR3 is CASSPRLAATGELFF. Written as DNA, the CDR3 is TGTGCCAGCAGCCCCCGACTAGCCGCCACCGGGGAGCTGTTTTTT.

The rearrangement links TRBV4-3 to TRBJ1-4; possible D gene TRBD1, 6 bases. This CDR3 region has 15 residues. V was cut by 3 bases and J by 7 bases, with 15 bases left in between. The germline V gene encodes CDR1 LGHNA and CDR2 YSLEER. CDR3 nucleotides: TGCGCCAGCAGCCATCTACAGGGAACGGGTGAAAAACTGTTTTTT. This gives the protein CASSHLQGTGEKLFF.

This chain joins TRBV10-1 and TRBJ1-1; possibly TRBD1 for D (5 bases). Germline lookup yields CDR1 WNHNN and CDR2 SYGVQD (reference sequence). The CDR3 is made up of 13 amino acids. The germline V and J ends were trimmed by 6 bases and 1 base, with 9 bases remaining between them. This CDR3 reads CASSFDRNTEAFF. The CDR3 DNA is TGCGCCAGCAGCTTTGACAGGAACACTGAAGCTTTCTTT.

Ten or more counts support this clone. Other DNA sequences of this sample code for an identical CDR3. The chain couples TRBV19 to TRBJ1-6; a possible D gene is TRBD1 (6 bases). The CDR3 spans 12 residues. CDR1 and CDR2 (germline): LNHDA, SQIVND (reference sequence). Trimming left V 4 bases short and J 10 bases short, with 8 bases between. The CDR3 DNA is TGTGCCAGTAGTACAGGGGACTCACCCCTCCACTTT. Residues: CASSTGDSPLHF. Full variable domain (missing parts from reference TRBV19 and TRBJ1-6): DGGITQSPKYLFRKEGQNVTLSCEQNLNHDAMYWYRQDPGQGLRLIYYSQIVNDFQKGDIAEGYSVSREKKESFPLTVTSAQKNPTAFYLCASSTGDSPLHFGNGTRLTVT.

The rearrangement links TRBV6-5 to TRBJ2-7, with TRBD1 identical over 9 bases. Per the germline V gene, CDR1 is MNHEY and CDR2 is SVGAGI. Germline trimming cut 5 bases from V and 6 bases from J; bases unmatched to any gene: 5. This CDR3 is built from 13 residues. CDR3 DNA: TGTGCCAGCAGTCGGGACAGGGTGGGCGAGCAGTACTTC. This encodes CASSRDRVGEQYF.

V and J are TRBV2 and TRBJ2-4; 9 bases map to TRBD1. Germline trimming cut 8 bases from V and 0 bases from J; bases unmatched to any gene: 5. Germline loops: CDR1 SNHLY, CDR2 FYNNEI. The CDR3 is 15 residues long. The CDR3 spells CASGGQGLAKNIQYF. CDR3 coding DNA: TGTGCCAGCGGGGGACAGGGATTAGCCAAAAACATTCAGTACTTC.

The gene calls are TRBV6-5 and TRBJ2-1; 11 positions match TRBD1. CDR3 length equals 15 residues. With 4 bases clipped from V and 3 bases from J, the junction kept 2 bases outside the gene matches. Per germline, CDR1 MNHEY and CDR2 SVGAGI. The CDR3 region is CASSSGTGGYNEQFF. For the CDR3, the DNA is TGTGCCAGCAGTTCGGGGACAGGGGGCTACAATGAGCAGTTCTTC.